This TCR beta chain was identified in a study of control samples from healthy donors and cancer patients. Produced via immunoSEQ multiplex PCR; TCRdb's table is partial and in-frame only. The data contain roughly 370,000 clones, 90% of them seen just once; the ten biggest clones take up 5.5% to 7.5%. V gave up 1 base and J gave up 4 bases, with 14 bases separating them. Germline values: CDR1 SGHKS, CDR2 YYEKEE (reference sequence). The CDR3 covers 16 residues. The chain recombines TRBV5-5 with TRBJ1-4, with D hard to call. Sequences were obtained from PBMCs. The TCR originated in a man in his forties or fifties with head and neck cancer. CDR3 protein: CASSLNPATINEKLFF. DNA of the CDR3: TGTGCCAGCAGCTTGAATCCGGCTACAATTAATGAAAAACTGTTTTTT. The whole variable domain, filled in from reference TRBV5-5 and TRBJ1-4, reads DAGVTQSPTHLIKTRGQQVTLRCSPISGHKSVSWYQQVLGQGPQFIFQYYEKEERGRGNFPDRFSARQFPNYSSELNVNALLLGDSALYLCASSLNPATINEKLFFGSGTQLSVL.